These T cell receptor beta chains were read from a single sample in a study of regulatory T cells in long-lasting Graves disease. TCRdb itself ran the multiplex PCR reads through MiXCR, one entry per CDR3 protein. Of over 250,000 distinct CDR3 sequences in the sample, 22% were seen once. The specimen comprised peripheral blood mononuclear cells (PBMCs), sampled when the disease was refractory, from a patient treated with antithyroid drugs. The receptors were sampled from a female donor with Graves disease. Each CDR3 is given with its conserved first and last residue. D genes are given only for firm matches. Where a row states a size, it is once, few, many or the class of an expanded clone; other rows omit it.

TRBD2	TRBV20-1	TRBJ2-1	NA	CSASPVAGPGYNEQFF	TGCAGTGCTAGCCCCGTAGCGGGTCCAGGCTACAATGAGCAGTTCTTC
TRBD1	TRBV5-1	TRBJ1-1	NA	CASSKDRGGRNTEAFF	TGCGCCAGCAGCAAGGACAGGGGAGGAAGGAACACTGAAGCTTTCTTT
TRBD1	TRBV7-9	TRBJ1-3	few	CASSSISADREGTSGNTIYF	TGTGCCAGCAGCTCGATCTCGGCAGACAGGGAGGGGACCTCTGGAAACACCATATATTTT
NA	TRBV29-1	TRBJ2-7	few	CSVGRGDEQYF	TGCAGCGTAGGTAGAGGGGACGAGCAGTACTTC
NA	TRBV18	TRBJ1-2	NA	CASSTTANTYYGYTF	TGTGCCAGCTCCACGACAGCTAACACCTACTATGGCTACACCTTC
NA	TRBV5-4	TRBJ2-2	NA	CASSHRDHTGELFF	TGTGCCAGCAGCCACAGGGATCACACCGGGGAGCTGTTTTTT
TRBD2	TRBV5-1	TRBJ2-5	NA	CASSHWAGVGETQYF	TGCGCCAGCAGCCACTGGGCGGGAGTGGGAGAGACCCAGTACTTC
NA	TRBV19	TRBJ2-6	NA	CASSRQVSNGANVLTF	TGTGCCAGTAGTAGACAGGTCTCCAATGGGGCCAACGTCCTGACTTTC
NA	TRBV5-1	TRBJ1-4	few	CASSFGQYGSEKLFF	TGCGCCAGCAGCTTTGGACAGTACGGATCTGAAAAACTGTTTTTT
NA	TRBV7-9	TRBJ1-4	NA	CASSLVDNSRDEKLFF	TGTGCCAGCAGCTTAGTTGACAACTCTAGGGATGAAAAACTGTTTTTT
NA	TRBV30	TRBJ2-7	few	CAWSVMRGFLYEQYF	TGTGCCTGGAGTGTAATGAGGGGATTTCTCTACGAGCAGTACTTC
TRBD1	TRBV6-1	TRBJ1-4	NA	CASSRDRVTTNEKLFF	TGTGCCAGCAGCCGGGACAGAGTTACAACTAATGAAAAACTGTTTTTT
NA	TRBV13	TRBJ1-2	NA	CASSLEGRGYTF	TGTGCCAGCAGCTTAGAAGGTCGTGGCTACACCTTC
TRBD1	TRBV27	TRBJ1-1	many	CASSLGPGTGAFF	TGTGCCAGCAGTTTAGGACCCGGGACAGGAGCTTTCTTT
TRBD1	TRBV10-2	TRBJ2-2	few	CASNDRVDRELFF	TGCGCCAGCAACGACAGGGTGGATAGGGAGCTGTTTTTT
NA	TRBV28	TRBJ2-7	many	CASSLDVAAVREQYF	TGTGCCAGCAGCCTCGATGTAGCGGCAGTACGTGAGCAGTACTTC
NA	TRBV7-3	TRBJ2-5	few	CASSLGVAVARETQYF	TGTGCCAGCAGCTTAGGTGTGGCGGTAGCTCGAGAGACCCAGTACTTC
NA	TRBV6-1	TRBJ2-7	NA	CASSRGHEYTYEQYF	TGTGCCAGCAGCCGGGGACACGAGTACACCTACGAGCAGTACTTC
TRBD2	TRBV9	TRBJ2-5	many	CASSLEARGLAEETQYF	TGTGCCAGCAGCCTCGAAGCTAGGGGCCTAGCGGAAGAGACCCAGTACTTC
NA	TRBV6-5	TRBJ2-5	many	CASSYEAGTQETQYF	TGTGCCAGCAGTTACGAGGCGGGAACTCAAGAGACCCAGTACTTC
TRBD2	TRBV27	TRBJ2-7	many	CASSLLAGGPHEQYF	TGTGCCAGCAGTTTATTGGCGGGAGGGCCTCACGAGCAGTACTTC
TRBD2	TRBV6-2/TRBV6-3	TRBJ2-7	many	CASLGTSGSYEQYF	TGTGCCAGCCTTGGGACTAGCGGCTCCTACGAGCAGTACTTC
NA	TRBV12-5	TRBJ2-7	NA	CASVSYRDGYEQYF	TGTGCTAGTGTGTCCTACCGGGACGGCTACGAGCAGTACTTC
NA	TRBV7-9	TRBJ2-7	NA	CASSVIRYEQYF	TGTGCCAGCAGCGTCATACGCTACGAGCAGTACTTC
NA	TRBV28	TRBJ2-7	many	CASSLDPGSNEQYF	TGTGCCAGCAGTTTAGATCCGGGTTCGAACGAGCAGTACTTC
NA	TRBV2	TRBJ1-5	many	CASSDGNSNQPQHF	TGTGCCAGCAGTGACGGAAATAGCAATCAGCCCCAGCATTTT
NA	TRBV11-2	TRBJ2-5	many	CASSLSWSQETQYF	TGTGCCAGCAGCTTAAGCTGGAGCCAAGAGACCCAGTACTTC
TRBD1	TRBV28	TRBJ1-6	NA	CASRPMTGGGSNSPLHF	TGTGCCAGCAGACCGATGACAGGGGGTGGGAGTAATTCACCCCTCCACTTT
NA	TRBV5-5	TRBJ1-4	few	CASSEAVVRGQNEKLFF	TGTGCCAGCAGTGAGGCCGTTGTAAGGGGCCAAAATGAAAAACTGTTTTTT
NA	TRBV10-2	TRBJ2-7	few	CASTSGSLGTEQYF	TGCGCCAGCACGTCTGGCTCCCTTGGGACCGAGCAGTACTTC
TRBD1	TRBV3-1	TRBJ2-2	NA	CASSQRGQGNTGELFF	TGTGCCAGCAGCCAAAGGGGACAGGGGAACACCGGGGAGCTGTTTTTT
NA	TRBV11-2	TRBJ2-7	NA	CASSPGGGSSYEQYF	TGTGCCAGCAGCCCCGGTGGGGGGAGCTCCTACGAGCAGTACTTC
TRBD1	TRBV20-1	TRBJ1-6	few	CSARDGQGNSYNSPLHF	TGCAGTGCTAGAGACGGACAGGGGAACTCCTATAATTCACCCCTCCACTTT
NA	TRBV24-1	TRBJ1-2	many	CATSGDGNYGYTF	TGTGCCACCAGTGGGGACGGTAACTATGGCTACACCTTC
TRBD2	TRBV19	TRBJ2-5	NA	CASSIGTRKETQYF	TGTGCCAGTAGTATCGGGACTAGAAAAGAGACCCAGTACTTC
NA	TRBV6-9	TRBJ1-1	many	CASSYGTGLGTEAFF	TGTGCCAGCAGTTACGGAACAGGGCTAGGCACTGAAGCTTTCTTT
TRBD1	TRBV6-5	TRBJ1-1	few	CASSYSLRDSFFANTEAFF	TGTGCCAGCAGTTACTCACTCCGGGACAGCTTTTTCGCCAACACTGAAGCTTTCTTT
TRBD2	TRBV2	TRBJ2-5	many	CASNKLAGQETQYF	TGTGCCAGCAACAAACTAGCGGGACAAGAGACCCAGTACTTC
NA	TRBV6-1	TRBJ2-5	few	CASSAGTVQETQYF	TGTGCCAGCAGCGCCGGGACGGTTCAAGAGACCCAGTACTTC
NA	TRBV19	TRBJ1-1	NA	CASQENTEAFF	TGTGCCAGTCAGGAGAACACTGAAGCTTTCTTT
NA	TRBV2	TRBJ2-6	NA	CASKTRGTSGANVLTF	TGTGCCAGCAAGACCAGGGGTACCTCTGGGGCCAACGTCCTGACTTTC
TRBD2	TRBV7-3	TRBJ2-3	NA	CASSLNGGLAGLISDTQYF	TGTGCCAGCAGCTTAAACGGAGGACTAGCGGGATTGATCTCAGATACGCAGTATTTT
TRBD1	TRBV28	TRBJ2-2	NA	CAIQGVLVHTGELFF	TGTGCCATCCAGGGGGTCTTAGTGCACACCGGGGAGCTGTTTTTT
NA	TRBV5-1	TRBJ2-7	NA	CTSGRGRGPAYEQYF	TGCACCAGCGGCCGGGGCAGGGGCCCAGCCTACGAGCAGTACTTC
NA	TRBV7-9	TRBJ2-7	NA	CASSLVEGSYEQYF	TGTGCCAGCAGCTTAGTGGAGGGCTCCTACGAGCAGTACTTC
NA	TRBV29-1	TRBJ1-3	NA	CSVRTAELNTIYF	TGCAGCGTTCGGACGGCCGAATTGAACACCATATATTTT